This T cell receptor (beta chain) was recorded in a study of cytomegalovirus exposure and HLA in healthy donors. General study points: Specific recognition of CMV antigens was confirmed in vitro for three chains (all CMV-associated).

It was with 60 Vbeta and 13 Jbeta primers that the PCR ran. Profiled with immunoSEQ multiplex PCR; TCRdb holds only in-frame clones, not every one. The sample table includes 60,000 to 75,000 clones. Trimming pared 2 bases from V and 0 bases from J, leaving 7 bases between. Per the germline V gene, CDR1 is LGHNA and CDR2 is YNFKEQ. The CDR3 sequence is 14 residues long. As concerns this clone: The target antigen is unknown.

The clonotype originates from a female donor in good health and CMV-seropositive. This sequence joins TRBV4-2 and TRBJ1-1, with unresolved D. Sequenced sample: PBMCs. CDR3 residues: CASSQSTVNTEAFF. As DNA, the CDR3 is TGTGCCAGCAGCCAAAGTACGGTGAACACTGAAGCTTTCTTT.